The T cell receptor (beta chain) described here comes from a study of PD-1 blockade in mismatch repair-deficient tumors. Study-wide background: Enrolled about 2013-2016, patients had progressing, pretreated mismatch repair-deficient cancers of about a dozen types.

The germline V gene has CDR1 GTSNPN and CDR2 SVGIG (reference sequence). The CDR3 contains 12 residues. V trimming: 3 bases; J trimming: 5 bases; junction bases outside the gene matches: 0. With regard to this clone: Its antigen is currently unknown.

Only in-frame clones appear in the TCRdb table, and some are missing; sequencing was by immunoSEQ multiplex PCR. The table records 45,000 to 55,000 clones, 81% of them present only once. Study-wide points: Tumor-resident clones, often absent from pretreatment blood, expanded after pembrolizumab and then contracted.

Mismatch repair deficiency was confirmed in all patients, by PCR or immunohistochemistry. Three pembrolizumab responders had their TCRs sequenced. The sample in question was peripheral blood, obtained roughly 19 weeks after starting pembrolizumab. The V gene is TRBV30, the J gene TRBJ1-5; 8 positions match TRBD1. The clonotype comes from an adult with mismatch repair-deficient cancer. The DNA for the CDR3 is TGTGCCTGGAGACAGGGGGATCAGCCCCAGCATTTT. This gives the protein CAWRQGDQPQHF.